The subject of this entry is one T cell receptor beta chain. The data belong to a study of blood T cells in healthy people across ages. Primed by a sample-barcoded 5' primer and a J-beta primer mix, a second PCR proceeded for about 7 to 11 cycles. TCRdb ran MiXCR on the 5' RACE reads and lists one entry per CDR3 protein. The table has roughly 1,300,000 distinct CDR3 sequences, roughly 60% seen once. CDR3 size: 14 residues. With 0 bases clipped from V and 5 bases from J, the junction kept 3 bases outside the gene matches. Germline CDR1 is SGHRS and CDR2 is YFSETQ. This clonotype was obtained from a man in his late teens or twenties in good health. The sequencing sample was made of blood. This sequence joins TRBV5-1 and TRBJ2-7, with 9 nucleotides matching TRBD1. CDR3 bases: TGCGCCAGCAGCTTGGGGGACAGGGTCAACGAGCAGTACTTC. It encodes CASSLGDRVNEQYF.